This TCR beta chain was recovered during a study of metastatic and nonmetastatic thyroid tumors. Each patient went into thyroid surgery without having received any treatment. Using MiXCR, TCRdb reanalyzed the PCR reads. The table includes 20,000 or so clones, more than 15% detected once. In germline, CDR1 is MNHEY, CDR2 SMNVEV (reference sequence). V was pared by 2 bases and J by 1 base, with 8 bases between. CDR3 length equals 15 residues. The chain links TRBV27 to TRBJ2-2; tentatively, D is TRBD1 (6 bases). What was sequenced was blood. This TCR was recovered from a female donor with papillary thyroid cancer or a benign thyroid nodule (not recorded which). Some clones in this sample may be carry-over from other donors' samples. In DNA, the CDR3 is TGTGCCAGCAGTTTAGCCAGGGGGAACACCGGGGAGCTGTTTTTT. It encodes CASSLARGNTGELFF.